This T cell receptor (beta chain) was identified in a study of blood T cell repertoires in COVID-19. About the study: The United States, Italy and Spain provided the acute and convalescent COVID-19 samples. Nucleic acid was either cDNA or gDNA, and it came from T cells, B-cell-depleted T cells, or PBMCs.

The CDR3 totals 14 residues. CDR1 and CDR2 from the germline V gene are MGHDK and SYGVNS. The J segment lost 5 bases and the V segment lost 7 bases, leaving 8 bases of the junction unmatched. Methods used by the authors: How many nucleated cells were present was estimated from reference gene primer amplification. Sequencing used immunoSEQ multiplex PCR; TCRdb keeps in-frame clones, though not all of them. V and J calls and clone size are copied from that table; D and trimming were computed from the DNA. The sample records 200,000 to 250,000 clones, around 83% being singletons. Followed over time, Seattle patients had been enrolled while infection was active.

The gene calls are TRBV25-1 and TRBJ2-1, with 7 bases aligning to TRBD2. Sequencing input: peripheral blood. This clonotype was sampled from a woman in her sixties or seventies with COVID-19, enrolled during active disease. CDR3 bases: TGTGCCAGCACCGCCTCGGGACTAAACAATGAGCAGTTCTTC. Its translation is CASTASGLNNEQFF.